The source of this TCR beta chain is a study of PD-1 blockade in classical Hodgkin lymphoma. The wider study: Intravenous nivolumab at 3 mg/kg was given to patients every 2 weeks. Study-wide results and limits: Unlike CD8+ TCR diversity, which did not rise significantly by C4D1, CD4+ TCR diversity did. Those starting nivolumab under 1 year post-ASCT were excluded. Why the repertoires differ is still unclear, perhaps disease activity or prior therapy.

V lost 5 bases and J 0 bases, leaving 14 bases between the germline ends. Per germline, CDR1 SGHVS and CDR2 FNYEAQ. The CDR3 covers 17 residues. Time point in this sample: cycle 4 day 1 (C4D1), after five to seven weeks of nivolumab. With no exception, relapse followed autologous stem cell transplantation in all patients, and brentuximab vedotin exposure varied. Profiled with immunoSEQ multiplex PCR; TCRdb holds only in-frame clones, not every one. The sample contains 15,000 to 20,000 clones, about four fifths of which appear only once. A remark on this clone: Its cognate antigen is unknown.

The chain carries TRBV7-6 and TRBJ1-6; D is unclear. This receptor was identified in a human donor with classical Hodgkin lymphoma. The sequenced sample was peripheral blood mononuclear cells (PBMCs), obtained before the fourth cycle of nivolumab. For the CDR3, the DNA is TGTGCCAGCAGCCCGAAGGCCGGAAGCTCCTATAATTCACCCCTCCACTTT. Its translation is CASSPKAGSSYNSPLHF.